Listed below are T cell receptor beta chains from one sample, sequenced in a study of T cell responses to AZD1222 COVID-19 vaccine. The protocol was immunoSEQ multiplex PCR, while the TCRdb copy is restricted to in-frame clones and leaves out a portion. The sample holds about 170,000 clones, 85% to 90% seen once. Sequencing used peripheral blood, obtained on day 0 of AZD1222 vaccination. The source is an adult in good health. CDR3s leave out the opening cysteine and the closing phenylalanine or tryptophan.

cdr3_aa j_call v_call
ASSLWAGGYNEQF TRBJ2-1 TRBV27
ASSTGNNEQF TRBJ2-1 TRBV7-3
ASNQGTGPRDEKLF TRBJ1-4 TRBV19
ASSPSMGLRETQY TRBJ2-5 TRBV13
ASSDRVSQPQH TRBJ1-5 TRBV12-3/TRBV12-4
ASSSLPGNTIY TRBJ1-3 TRBV11-3
ASSSRQGAIHFTTDTQY TRBJ2-3 TRBV9
ASAMRGGRTDTQY TRBJ2-3 TRBV7-8
ATSDRRTGGGYT TRBJ1-2 TRBV24-1
ASSSQTENYGYT TRBJ1-2 TRBV5-1
ASSQDEGGRKY TRBJ2-7 TRBV4-3
ASSPIGSGDYTQY TRBJ2-3 TRBV3-1/TRBV3-2
ASTLRGSNQPQH TRBJ1-5 TRBV6-5
ASSSTGGDSYEQY TRBJ2-7 TRBV25-1
ASSRSEIGNSPLH TRBJ1-6 TRBV4-1
ASSFRLAGGSYEQY TRBJ2-7 TRBV6-5
ASSGTGGFEQF TRBJ2-1 TRBV9
SVEGGRAGIEGNTIY TRBJ1-3 TRBV29-1
ASSEEGGLGTEAF TRBJ1-1 TRBV2
ASSFPGGDTDTEAF TRBJ1-1 TRBV28
AWRGTATTGELF TRBJ2-2 TRBV30
ASSLDLHPETQY TRBJ2-5 TRBV11-2
ASSLQPNYGYT TRBJ1-2 TRBV7-9
ASSLVGGTTDTQY TRBJ2-3 TRBV5-1
ASSRMSSYNEQF TRBJ2-1 TRBV6-2/TRBV6-3
AWHWPAGELF TRBJ2-2 TRBV30
AWRILWGEAF TRBJ1-1 TRBV30
ASSEGRGYEKLF TRBJ1-4 TRBV25-1
ASRTGIPGNTIY TRBJ1-3 TRBV6-5
ASSGASGYNTQY TRBJ2-3 TRBV5-1
SVVRTENYGYT TRBJ1-2 TRBV29-1